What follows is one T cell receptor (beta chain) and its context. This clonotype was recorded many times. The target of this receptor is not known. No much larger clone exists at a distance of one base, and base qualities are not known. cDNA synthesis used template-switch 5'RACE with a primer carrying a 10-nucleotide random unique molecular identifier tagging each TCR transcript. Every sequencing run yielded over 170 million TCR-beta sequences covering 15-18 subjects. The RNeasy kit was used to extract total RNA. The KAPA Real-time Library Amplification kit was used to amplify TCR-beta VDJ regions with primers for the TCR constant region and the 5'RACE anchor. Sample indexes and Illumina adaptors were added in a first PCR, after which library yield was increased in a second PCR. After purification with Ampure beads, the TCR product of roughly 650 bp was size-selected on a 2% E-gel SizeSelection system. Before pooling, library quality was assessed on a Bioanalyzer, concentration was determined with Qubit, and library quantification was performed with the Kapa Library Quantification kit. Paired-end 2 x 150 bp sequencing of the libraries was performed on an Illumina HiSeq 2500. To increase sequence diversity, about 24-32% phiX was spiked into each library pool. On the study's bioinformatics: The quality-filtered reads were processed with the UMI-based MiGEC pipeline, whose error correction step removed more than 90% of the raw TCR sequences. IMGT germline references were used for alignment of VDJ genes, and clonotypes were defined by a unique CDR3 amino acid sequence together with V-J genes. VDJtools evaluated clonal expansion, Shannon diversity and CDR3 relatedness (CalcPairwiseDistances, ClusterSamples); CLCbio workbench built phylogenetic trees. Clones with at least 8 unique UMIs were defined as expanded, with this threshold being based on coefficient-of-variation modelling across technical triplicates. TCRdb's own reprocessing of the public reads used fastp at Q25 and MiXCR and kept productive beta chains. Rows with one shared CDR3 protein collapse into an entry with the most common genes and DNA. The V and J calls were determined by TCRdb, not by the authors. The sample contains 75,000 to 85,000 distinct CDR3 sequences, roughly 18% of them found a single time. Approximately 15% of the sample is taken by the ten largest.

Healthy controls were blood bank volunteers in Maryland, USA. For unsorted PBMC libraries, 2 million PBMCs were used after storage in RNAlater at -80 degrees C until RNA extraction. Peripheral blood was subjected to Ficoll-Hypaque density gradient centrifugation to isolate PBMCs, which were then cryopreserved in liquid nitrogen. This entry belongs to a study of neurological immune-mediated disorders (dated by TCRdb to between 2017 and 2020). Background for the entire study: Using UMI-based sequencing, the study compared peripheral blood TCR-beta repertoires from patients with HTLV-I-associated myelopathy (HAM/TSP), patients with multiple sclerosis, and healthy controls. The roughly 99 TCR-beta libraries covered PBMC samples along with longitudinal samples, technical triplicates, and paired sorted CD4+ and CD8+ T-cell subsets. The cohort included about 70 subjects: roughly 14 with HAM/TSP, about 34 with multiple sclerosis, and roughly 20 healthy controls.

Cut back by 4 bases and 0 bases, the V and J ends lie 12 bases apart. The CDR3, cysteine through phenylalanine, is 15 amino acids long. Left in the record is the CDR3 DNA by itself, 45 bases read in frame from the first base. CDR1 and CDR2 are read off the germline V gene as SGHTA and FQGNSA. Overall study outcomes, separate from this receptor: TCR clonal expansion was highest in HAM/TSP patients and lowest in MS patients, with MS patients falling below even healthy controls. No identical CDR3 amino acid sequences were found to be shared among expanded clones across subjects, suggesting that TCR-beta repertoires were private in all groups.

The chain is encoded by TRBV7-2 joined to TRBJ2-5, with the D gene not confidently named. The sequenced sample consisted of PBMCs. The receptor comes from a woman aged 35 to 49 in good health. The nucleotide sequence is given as TGTGCCAGCAGCTACACCTCAGGAAACCAAGAGACCCAGTACTTC. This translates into CASSYTSGNQETQYF.